Each of the 5 T cell receptor beta chains below was sequenced from the same sample in a study of blood T cell repertoires in COVID-19. TCRdb keeps only in-frame clones here, not all; method: immunoSEQ multiplex PCR. The profile shows around 220,000 clones, approximately 79% of them singletons. Source material: peripheral blood. These receptors were collected from a woman in her 40s with active or convalescent COVID-19.

The gene calls are TRBV7-2 and TRBJ2-2; TRBD2 is a possible D gene (5 bases). Per the germline V gene, CDR1 is SGHTA and CDR2 is FQGNSA. The CDR3 consists of 13 residues. V shed 7 bases and J shed 7 bases, with 13 bases lying between them. This CDR3 reads CASTLRGFGELFF. The CDR3 nucleotides are TGTGCCAGCACCCTTCGGGGTTTCGGGGAGCTGTTTTTT.

The chain employs TRBV27 and TRBJ1-4; TRBD1 matches at 9 bases. The germline V gene has CDR1 MNHEY and CDR2 SMNVEV (reference sequence). Trimming cost V 2 bases and J 6 bases; bases outside gene matches: 4. The CDR3 covers 15 residues. CDR3 sequence reads: CASSLHRGRDEKLFF. The CDR3 DNA reads as TGTGCCAGCAGTTTACACAGGGGGCGCGATGAAAAACTGTTTTTT.

The chain is built from TRBV6-5 and TRBJ1-1; TRBD1 might be the D (6 bases). The V gene's germline CDR1 is MNHEY and CDR2 SVGAGI. The CDR3 has 15 residues. V dropped 5 bases and J dropped 1 base, with 14 bases sitting between them. The CDR3 coding sequence is TGTGCCAGCAGTAAGAGGACAGCATCGAACACTGAAGCTTTCTTT. Protein sequence: CASSKRTASNTEAFF.

The chain links TRBV6-5 to TRBJ1-2, with a weak D call TRBD1 (6 bases). Per germline, CDR1 MNHEY and CDR2 SVGAGI. V dropped 1 base and J dropped 5 bases, with 14 bases sitting between them. The CDR3 is made up of 15 amino acids. In nucleotides, the CDR3 is TGTGCCAGCAGTTACTTGACAGGATCACTGTATGGCTACACCTTC. As protein: CASSYLTGSLYGYTF.

The V gene is TRBV5-5, the J gene TRBJ1-4; D perhaps matches TRBD1 (5 bases). The CDR3 has 17 residues. V lost 4 bases and J lost 4, with 20 bases in between. Germline CDR1 is SGHKS and CDR2 is YYEKEE (reference sequence). CDR3 sequence (DNA): TGTGCCAGCAGCCCCGGGGGAGGGCTTGCGGGTAATGAAAAACTGTTTTTT. Translated: CASSPGGGLAGNEKLFF.